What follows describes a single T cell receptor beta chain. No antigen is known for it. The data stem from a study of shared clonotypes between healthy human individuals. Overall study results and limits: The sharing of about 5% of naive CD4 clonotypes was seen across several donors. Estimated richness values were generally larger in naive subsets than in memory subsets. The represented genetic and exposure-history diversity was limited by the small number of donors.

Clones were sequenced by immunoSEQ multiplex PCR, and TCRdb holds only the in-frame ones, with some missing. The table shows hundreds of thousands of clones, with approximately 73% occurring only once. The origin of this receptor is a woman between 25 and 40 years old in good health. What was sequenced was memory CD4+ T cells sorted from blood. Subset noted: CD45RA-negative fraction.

In DNA form, the CDR3 reads TGTGCCAGCAGCACAGGGGGCCGTATGAACACTGAAGCTTTCTTT. Translating it yields CASSTGGRMNTEAFF. The V call is TRBV28, the J call TRBJ1-1, with 9 bases fitting TRBD1. The CDR3 is made up of 15 amino acids. Trimming removed 6 bases from V and 0 bases from J; junction bases left unmatched: 5. Looked up from germline, CDR1 is MDHEN and CDR2 is SYDVKM. Variable domain in full (rest from reference TRBV28 and TRBJ1-1): DVKVTQSSRYLVKRTGEKVFLECVQDMDHENMFWYRQDPGLGLRLIYFSYDVKMKEKGDIPEGYSVSREKKERFSLILESASTNQTSMYLCASSTGGRMNTEAFFGQGTRLTVV.